Detailed here is one T cell receptor beta chain. This sample stems from a study of blood T cell repertoires in COVID-19. In the authors' workflow: Amplified reference gene primers provided the basis for estimating nucleated cell counts. Here immunoSEQ multiplex PCR was the method, and the copy in TCRdb shows in-frame clones only, minus some. V, J and clone size are taken as reported in that table, and D and trimming were inferred from the DNA itself. The sample has over 95,000 clones; 80% to 90% are singletons. This receptor was taken from a human donor in a cohort sampled during active COVID-19. Specimen: peripheral blood.

In DNA form, the CDR3 reads TGTGCCAGCAGCTTATCAGGGCAGGGTGGCGAGCAGTACTTC. Its translation is CASSLSGQGGEQYF. The gene calls are TRBV7-2 and TRBJ2-7; TRBD1 might be the D (5 bases). The V gene lost 2 bases and the J gene lost 6 bases, with 14 bases spanning the gap. The CDR3 is made up of 14 amino acids. Germline CDR1 SGHTA, CDR2 FQGNSA.